Below, one T cell receptor (beta chain) is given with its context. Its antigen is unidentified. The CDR3 is 15 amino acids. The V end lost 5 bases, the J end lost 8 bases, and 19 bases lay between the germline ends. The authors ran a second PCR of about 6 to 12 cycles using a sample-barcoded 5' primer and a J-beta primer mix. TCRdb used MiXCR to reprocess the 5' RACE reads, holding one entry per CDR3 protein. The sample has around 790,000 distinct CDR3 sequences; under 45% are singletons. This sample was included in a study of blood T cells in healthy people across ages. Points from the study as a whole: Higher diversity and more naive CD4+ cells were features of long-lived donors, compared to aged donors.

The chain uses TRBV12-3 or TRBV12-4 and TRBJ2-1; TRBD1 might be the D (6 bases). The TCR sequence derives from a man aged 60-69 years in good health. Sample: blood. CDR3 DNA sequence: TGTGCCAGCAGTCTAACAGGGTTAGGATTTTATGAGCAGTTCTTC. It encodes CASSLTGLGFYEQFF.